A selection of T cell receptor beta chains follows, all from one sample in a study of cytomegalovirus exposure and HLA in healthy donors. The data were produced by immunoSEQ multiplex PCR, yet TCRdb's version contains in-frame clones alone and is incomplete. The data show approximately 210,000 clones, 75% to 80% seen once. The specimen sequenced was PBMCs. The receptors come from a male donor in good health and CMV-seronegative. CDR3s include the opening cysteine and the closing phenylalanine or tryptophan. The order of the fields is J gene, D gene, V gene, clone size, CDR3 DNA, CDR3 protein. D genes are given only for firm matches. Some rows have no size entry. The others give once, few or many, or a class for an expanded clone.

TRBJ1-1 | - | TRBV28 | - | TGTGCCAGCAGTTTTTCAGGGACTGAAGCTTTCTTT | CASSFSGTEAFF
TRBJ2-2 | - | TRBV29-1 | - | TGCAGCGCGACGGGAACCGGGGAGCTGTTTTTT | CSATGTGELFF
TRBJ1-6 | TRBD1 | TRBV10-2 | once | TGCGCCAGCAGTGATTACGGACAGGGATACGTCCCACCCCTCCACTTT | CASSDYGQGYVPPLHF
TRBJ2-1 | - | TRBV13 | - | TGTGCCAGCAGCTTAGGGGCGGACAGCTCCTACAATGAGCAGTTCTTC | CASSLGADSSYNEQFF
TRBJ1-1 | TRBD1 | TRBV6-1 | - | TGTGCCAGCAGTCTCGGACAGGAAATGGGCGCTTTCTTT | CASSLGQEMGAFF
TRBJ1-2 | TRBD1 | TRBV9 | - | TGTGCCAGCAGCACCCCCCAGGGGGTCATTTGGGATGGCTACACCTTC | CASSTPQGVIWDGYTF
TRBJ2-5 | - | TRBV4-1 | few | TGCGCCAGCAGGGCCGACTTAGAAGAGACCCAGTACTTC | CASRADLEETQYF
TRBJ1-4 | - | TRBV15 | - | TGTGCCACCAGCAGGGAGGGACGGACTAATGAAAAACTGTTTTTT | CATSREGRTNEKLFF
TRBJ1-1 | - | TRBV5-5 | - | TGTGCCAGCAGCTTGCGAGGCGGGACGATCACTGAAGCTTTCTTT | CASSLRGGTITEAFF
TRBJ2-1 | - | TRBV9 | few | TGTGCCAGCAACCCCGGGCTAGCGCCCGCCCGCAATGAGCAGTTCTTC | CASNPGLAPARNEQFF
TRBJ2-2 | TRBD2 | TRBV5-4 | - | TGTGCCGGCCGGACTAGGCTCACCGGGGAGCTGTTTTTT | CAGRTRLTGELFF
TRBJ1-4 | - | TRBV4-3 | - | TGCGCCAGCAGCCAAGATTTAAATAATGAAAAACTGTTTTTT | CASSQDLNNEKLFF
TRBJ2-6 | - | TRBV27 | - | TGTGCCAGCAGCTGGACAGACGGGGCCAACGTCCTGACTTTC | CASSWTDGANVLTF
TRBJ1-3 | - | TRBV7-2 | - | TGTGCCAGCAGCCCAGCGGGGTCTGGAAACACCATATATTTT | CASSPAGSGNTIYF
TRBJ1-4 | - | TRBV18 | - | TGTGCCAGCTCACCATCCAGTAATGAAAAACTGTTTTTT | CASSPSSNEKLFF
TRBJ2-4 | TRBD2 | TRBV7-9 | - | TGTGCCAGCAGCCCCGTCGGGGGACTAGCGGGAGCCAAAAACATTCAGTACTTC | CASSPVGGLAGAKNIQYF
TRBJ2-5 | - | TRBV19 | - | TGTGCCAGTAGCCCACGGGGGAGGACAATGTACCAAGAGACCCAGTACTTC | CASSPRGRTMYQETQYF
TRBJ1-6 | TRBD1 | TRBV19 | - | TGTGCCAGTAGTCAGGCCGAGACAGGGAATTCACCCCTCCACTTT | CASSQAETGNSPLHF
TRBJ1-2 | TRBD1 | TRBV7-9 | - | TGTGCCAGCAGTTTGGGACAGGACTATGGCTACACCTTC | CASSLGQDYGYTF
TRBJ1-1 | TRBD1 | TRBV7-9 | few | TGTGCCAGCAGCTCCCCGGACAGGGGGATAATGAACACTGAAGCTTTCTTT | CASSSPDRGIMNTEAFF
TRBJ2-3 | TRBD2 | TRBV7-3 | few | TGTGCCAGCAAGCGCGGGGGGGCAACAGATACGCAGTATTTT | CASKRGGATDTQYF
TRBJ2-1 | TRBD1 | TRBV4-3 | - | TGCGCCAGCAGCCAAGAGGGACAGAAATACAATGAGCAGTTCTTC | CASSQEGQKYNEQFF
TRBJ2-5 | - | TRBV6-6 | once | TGTGCCAGCAGGCCCAGGTCTTTCGGTCCCCAAGAGACCCAGTACTTC | CASRPRSFGPQETQYF
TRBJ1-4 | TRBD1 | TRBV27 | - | TGTGCCAGCAGTTTTCTACAGGGGGCAACTAATGAAAAACTGTTTTTT | CASSFLQGATNEKLFF
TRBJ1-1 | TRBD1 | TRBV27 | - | TGTGCCAGCAGTTTGCTTTCAGGGGGCGGACTGCACACTGAAGCTTTCTTT | CASSLLSGGGLHTEAFF
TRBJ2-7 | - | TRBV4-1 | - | TGCGCCAGCAGCCAAGATCCACAGGTGGGTTACGAGCAGTACTTC | CASSQDPQVGYEQYF
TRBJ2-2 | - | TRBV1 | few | TGCACCAGCAGCCAACTCCAGGGAAACACCGGGGAGCTGTTTTTT | CTSSQLQGNTGELFF
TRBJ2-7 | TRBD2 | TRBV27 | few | TGTGCCAGCAGTTTATCGAGGCGGGGGGGATACGAGCAGTACTTC | CASSLSRRGGYEQYF
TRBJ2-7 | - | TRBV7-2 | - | TGTGCCAGCAGCCTCCTTTGGCAATACGAGCAGTACTTC | CASSLLWQYEQYF
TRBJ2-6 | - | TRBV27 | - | TGTGCCAGCAGTTACCACCGGGGCTCTGGGGCCAACGTCCTGACTTTC | CASSYHRGSGANVLTF
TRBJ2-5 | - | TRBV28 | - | TGTGCCAGCACCCTGGCGGGGGCCGAAGAGACCCAGTACTTC | CASTLAGAEETQYF
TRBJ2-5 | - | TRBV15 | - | TGTGCCACCAGCAGAGATTACGGGACCCAGTACTTC | CATSRDYGTQYF
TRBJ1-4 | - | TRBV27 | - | TGTGCCAGCAGTCCTCCCTTCGTAGAGGGATTATGGGAAAAACTGTTTTTT | CASSPPFVEGLWEKLFF
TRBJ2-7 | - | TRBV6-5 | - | TGTGCCAGCAGTTACGGGCAGAACTACGAGCAGTACTTC | CASSYGQNYEQYF
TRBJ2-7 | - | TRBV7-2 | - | TGTGCCAGCAGCTTAGTGTCAGGAAGCTCCTACGAGCAGTACTTC | CASSLVSGSSYEQYF
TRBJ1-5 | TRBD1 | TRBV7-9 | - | TGTGCCAGCAGCAACACAGGGGGAACCCAGCCCCAGCATTTT | CASSNTGGTQPQHF
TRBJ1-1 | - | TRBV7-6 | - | TGTGCCAGCAGCCCAGGGATTGGCACTGAAGCTTTCTTT | CASSPGIGTEAFF
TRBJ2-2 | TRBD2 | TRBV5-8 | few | TGTGCCAGCAGCTTTTTCTCGGGACTACTGAACACCGGGGAGCTGTTTTTT | CASSFFSGLLNTGELFF
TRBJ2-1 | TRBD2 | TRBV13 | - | TGTGCCAGCAGCCCAGAGCGGGAGATGAGAGATGAGCAGTTCTTC | CASSPEREMRDEQFF
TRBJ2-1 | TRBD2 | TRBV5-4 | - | TGTGCCAGCAGCTTGGTCCAGCGGGAGGGCAATGAGCAGTTCTTC | CASSLVQREGNEQFF
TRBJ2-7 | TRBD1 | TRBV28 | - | TGTGCCACCTCAAGGGGGCCTTCGACCACCCTTGGATCCTACGAGCAGTACTTC | CATSRGPSTTLGSYEQYF
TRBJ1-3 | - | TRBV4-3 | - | TGCGCCAGCAGCCAAGTTACGGCCAGTGGGGGCAGCTCTGGAAACACCATATATTTT | CASSQVTASGGSSGNTIYF
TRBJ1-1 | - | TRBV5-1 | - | TGCGCCAGCAGCCCCGACCCGACAGGCCTGAACACTGAAGCTTTCTTT | CASSPDPTGLNTEAFF
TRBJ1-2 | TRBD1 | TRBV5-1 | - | TGCGCCAGCAGCTTGTTAGGACAGGGAGGGGGCGGCTACACCTTC | CASSLLGQGGGGYTF
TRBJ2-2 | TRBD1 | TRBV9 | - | TGTGCCAGCAGCGTGGAGACAGGGGGCACCGGGGAGCTGTTTTTT | CASSVETGGTGELFF
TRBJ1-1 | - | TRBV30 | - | TGTGCCTGGAGTGACGTTTATGGCACAGGGCCTTATACGGCTGAAGCTTTCTTT | CAWSDVYGTGPYTAEAFF
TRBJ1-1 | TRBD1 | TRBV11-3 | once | TGTGCCAGCAGCTTACGACAGGGGGAAACTGAAGCTTTCTTT | CASSLRQGETEAFF
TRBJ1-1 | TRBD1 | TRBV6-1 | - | TGTGCCAGCAGGGAGACAGGGAGTACTGAAGCTTTCTTT | CASRETGSTEAFF
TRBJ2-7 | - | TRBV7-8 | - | TGTGCCAGCAGAAGACAATTTGGGGAGAATCGCTACGAGCAGTACTTC | CASRRQFGENRYEQYF
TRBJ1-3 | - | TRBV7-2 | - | TGTGCCAGCAGCTTAGGGGGACATCAGAGCTCTGGAAACACCATATATTTT | CASSLGGHQSSGNTIYF
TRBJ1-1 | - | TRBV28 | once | TGTGCCAGCAGTTTAAAGGGGCAGGCTGAAGCTTTCTTT | CASSLKGQAEAFF
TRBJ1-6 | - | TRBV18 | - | TGTGCCAGCTCTCTACTGACAGGAAATAATTCACCCCTCCACTTT | CASSLLTGNNSPLHF
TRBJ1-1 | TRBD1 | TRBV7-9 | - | TGTGCCAGCAGACCACCGGGACAGGGGGGTCGGACTGAAGCTTTCTTT | CASRPPGQGGRTEAFF
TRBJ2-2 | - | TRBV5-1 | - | TGCGCCAGCAGCATATTAGGGGCTAGCGTGAACACCGGGGAGCTGTTTTTT | CASSILGASVNTGELFF